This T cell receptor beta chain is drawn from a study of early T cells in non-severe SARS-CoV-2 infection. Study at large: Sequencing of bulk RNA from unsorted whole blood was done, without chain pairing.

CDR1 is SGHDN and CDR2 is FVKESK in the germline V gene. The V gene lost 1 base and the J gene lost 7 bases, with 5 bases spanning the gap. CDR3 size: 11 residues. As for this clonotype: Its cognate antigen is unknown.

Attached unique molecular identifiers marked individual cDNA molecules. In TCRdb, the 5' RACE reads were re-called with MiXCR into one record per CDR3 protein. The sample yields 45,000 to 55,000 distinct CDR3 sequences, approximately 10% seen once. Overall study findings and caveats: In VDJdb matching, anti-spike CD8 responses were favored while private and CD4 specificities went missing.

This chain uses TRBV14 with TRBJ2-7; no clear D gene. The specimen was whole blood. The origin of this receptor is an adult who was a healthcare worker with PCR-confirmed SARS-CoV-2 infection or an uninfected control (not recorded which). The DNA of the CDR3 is TGTGCCAGCAGCCAAGTTAAGGAGCAGTACTTC. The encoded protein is CASSQVKEQYF.